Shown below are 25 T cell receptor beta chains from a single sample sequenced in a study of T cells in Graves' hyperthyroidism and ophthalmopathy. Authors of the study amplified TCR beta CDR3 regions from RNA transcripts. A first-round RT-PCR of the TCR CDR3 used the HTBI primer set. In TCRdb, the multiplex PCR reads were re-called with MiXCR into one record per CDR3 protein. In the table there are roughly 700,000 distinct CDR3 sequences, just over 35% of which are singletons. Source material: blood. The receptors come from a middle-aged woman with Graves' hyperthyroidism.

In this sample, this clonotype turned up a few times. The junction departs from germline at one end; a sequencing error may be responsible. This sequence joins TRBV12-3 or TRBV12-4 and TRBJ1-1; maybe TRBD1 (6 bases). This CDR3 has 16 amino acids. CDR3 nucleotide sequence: TGTGCCAGCACTTTACACTTCACCCCGGACAGCGGGAAAGCTTTCTTT. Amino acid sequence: CASTLHFTPDSGKAFF.

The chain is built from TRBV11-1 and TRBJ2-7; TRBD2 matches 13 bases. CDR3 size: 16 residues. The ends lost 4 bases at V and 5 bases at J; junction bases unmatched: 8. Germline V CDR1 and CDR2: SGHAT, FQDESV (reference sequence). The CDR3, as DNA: TGTGCCAGCAGCTCCGGACTAGCGGGGGTTTCTGACGAGCAGTACTTC. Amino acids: CASSSGLAGVSDEQYF.

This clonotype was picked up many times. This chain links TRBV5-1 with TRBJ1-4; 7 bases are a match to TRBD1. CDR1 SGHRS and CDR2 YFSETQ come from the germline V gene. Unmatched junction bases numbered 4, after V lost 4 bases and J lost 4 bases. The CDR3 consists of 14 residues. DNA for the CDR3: TGCGCCAGCAGCGTGACAGGGAATAATGAAAAACTGTTTTTT. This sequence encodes CASSVTGNNEKLFF.

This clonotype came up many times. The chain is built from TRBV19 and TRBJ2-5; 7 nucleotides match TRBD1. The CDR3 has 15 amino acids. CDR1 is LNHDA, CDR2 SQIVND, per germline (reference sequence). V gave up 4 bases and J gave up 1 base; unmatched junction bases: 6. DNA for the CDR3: TGTGCCAGTAGTAACCTACAGGGGATCCAAGAGACCCAGTACTTC. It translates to CASSNLQGIQETQYF. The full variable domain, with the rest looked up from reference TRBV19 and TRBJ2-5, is DGGITQSPKYLFRKEGQNVTLSCEQNLNHDAMYWYRQDPGQGLRLIYYSQIVNDFQKGDIAEGYSVSREKKESFPLTVTSAQKNPTAFYLCASSNLQGIQETQYFGPGTRLLVL.

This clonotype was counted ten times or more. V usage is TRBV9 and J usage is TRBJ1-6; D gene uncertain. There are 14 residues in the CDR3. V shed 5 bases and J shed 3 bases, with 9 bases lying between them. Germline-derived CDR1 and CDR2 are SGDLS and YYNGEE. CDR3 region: CASSAQIYNSPLHF. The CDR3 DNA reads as TGTGCCAGCAGTGCCCAGATCTATAATTCACCCCTCCACTTT.

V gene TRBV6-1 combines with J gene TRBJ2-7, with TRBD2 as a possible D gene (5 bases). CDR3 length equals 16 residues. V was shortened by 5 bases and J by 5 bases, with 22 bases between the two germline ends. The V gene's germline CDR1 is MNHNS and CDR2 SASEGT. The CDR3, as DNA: TGTGCCAGCAGTTACTTCCTAAGCGGAAACCTCAACGAGCAGTACTTC. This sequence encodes CASSYFLSGNLNEQYF.

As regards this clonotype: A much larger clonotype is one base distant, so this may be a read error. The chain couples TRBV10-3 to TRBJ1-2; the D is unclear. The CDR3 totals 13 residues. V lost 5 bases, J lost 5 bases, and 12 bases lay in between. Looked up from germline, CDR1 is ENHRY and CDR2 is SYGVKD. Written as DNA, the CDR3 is TGTGCCATCAGTTACTCGACTAGTTATGGCTACACCTTC. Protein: CAISYSTSYGYTF.

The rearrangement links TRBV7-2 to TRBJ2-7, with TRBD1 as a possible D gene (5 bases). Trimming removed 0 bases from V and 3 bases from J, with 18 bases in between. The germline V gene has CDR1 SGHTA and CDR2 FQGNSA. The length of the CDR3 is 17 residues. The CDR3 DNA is TGTGCCAGCAGCTTAGCCCGAGCCCAGGGCTATATCTACGAGCAGTACTTC. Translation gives CASSLARAQGYIYEQYF.

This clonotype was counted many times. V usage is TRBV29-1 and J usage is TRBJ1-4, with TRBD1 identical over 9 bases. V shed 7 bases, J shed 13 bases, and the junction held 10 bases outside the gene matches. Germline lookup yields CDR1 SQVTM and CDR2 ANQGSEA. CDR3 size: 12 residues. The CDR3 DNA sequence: TGCAGCGCTTCTCCGGGACAGGGAACACTGTTTTTT. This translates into CSASPGQGTLFF.

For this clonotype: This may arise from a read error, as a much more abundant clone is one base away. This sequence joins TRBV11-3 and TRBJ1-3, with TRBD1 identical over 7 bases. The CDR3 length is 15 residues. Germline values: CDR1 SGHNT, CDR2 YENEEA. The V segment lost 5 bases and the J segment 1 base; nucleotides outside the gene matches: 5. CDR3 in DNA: TGTGCCAGCAGCCAATCGACAGGGTCTGGAAACACCATATATTTT. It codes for CASSQSTGSGNTIYF.

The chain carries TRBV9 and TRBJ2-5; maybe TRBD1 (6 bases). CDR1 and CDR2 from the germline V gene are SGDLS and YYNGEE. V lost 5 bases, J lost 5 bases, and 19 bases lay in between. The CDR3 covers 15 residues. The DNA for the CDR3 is TGTGCCAGCAGTTACTCCAGGGGACGAGCGGAGACCCAGTACTTC. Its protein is CASSYSRGRAETQYF.

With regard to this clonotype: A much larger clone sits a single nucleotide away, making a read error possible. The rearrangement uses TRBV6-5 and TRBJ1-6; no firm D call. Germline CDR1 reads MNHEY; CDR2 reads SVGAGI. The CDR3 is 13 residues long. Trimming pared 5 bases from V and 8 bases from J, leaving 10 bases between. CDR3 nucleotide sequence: TGTGCCAGCAGTCGGGTCACACATTCACCCCTCCACTTT. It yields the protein CASSRVTHSPLHF.

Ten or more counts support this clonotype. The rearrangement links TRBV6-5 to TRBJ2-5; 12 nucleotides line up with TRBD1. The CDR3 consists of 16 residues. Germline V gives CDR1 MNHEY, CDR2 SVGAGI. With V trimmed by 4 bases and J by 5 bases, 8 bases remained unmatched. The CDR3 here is CASSSSGTGGAETQYF. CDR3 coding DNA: TGTGCCAGCAGTTCTTCAGGGACAGGGGGCGCTGAGACCCAGTACTTC.

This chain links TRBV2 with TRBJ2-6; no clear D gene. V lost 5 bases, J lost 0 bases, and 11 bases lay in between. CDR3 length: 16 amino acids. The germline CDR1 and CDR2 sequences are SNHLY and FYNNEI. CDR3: CASSISSVSGANVLTF. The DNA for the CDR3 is TGTGCCAGCAGTATTTCCTCGGTCTCTGGGGCCAACGTCCTGACTTTC.

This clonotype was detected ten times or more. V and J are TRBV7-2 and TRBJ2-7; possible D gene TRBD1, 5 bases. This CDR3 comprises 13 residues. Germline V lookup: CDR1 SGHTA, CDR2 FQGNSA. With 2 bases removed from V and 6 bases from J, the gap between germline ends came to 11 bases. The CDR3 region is CASSLNLGREQYF. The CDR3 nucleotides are TGTGCCAGCAGCTTAAATCTGGGGCGCGAGCAGTACTTC.

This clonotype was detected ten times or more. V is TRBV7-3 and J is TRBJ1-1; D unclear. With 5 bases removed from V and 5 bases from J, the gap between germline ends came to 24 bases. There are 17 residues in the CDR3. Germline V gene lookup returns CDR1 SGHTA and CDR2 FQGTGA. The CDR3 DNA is TGTGCCAGCAGCGCCCCTCGAGACCAAACCGGAGTTACTGAAGCTTTCTTT. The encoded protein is CASSAPRDQTGVTEAFF.

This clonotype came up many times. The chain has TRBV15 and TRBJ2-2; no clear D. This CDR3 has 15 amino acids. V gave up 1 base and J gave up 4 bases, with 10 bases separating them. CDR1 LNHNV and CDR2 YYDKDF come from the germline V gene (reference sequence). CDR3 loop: CATSRVELGTGELFF. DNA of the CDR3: TGTGCCACCAGCAGAGTTGAGTTGGGCACCGGGGAGCTGTTTTTT.

In DNA, the CDR3 is TGTGCCATCAGTGAGTGGGGGGAAAAGGTCGACGAGCAGTACTTC. This gives the protein CAISEWGEKVDEQYF. The V call is TRBV10-3, the J call TRBJ2-7, with a possible D match to TRBD2 (6 bases). This CDR3 contains 15 residues. Trimming removed 1 base at V and 5 bases at J, with 15 bases between. In germline, CDR1 is ENHRY, CDR2 SYGVKD.

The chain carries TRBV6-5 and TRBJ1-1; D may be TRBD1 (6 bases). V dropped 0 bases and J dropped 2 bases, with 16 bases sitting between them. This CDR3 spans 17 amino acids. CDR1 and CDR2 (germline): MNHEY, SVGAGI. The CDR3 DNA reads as TGTGCCAGCAGTTACTCCGGTGGGGGCTCTGGAAACACTGAAGCTTTCTTT. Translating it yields CASSYSGGGSGNTEAFF.

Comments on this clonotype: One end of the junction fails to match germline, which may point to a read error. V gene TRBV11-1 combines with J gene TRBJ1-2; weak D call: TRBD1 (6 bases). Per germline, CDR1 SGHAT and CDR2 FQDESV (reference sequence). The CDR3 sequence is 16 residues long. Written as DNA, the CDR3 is TGCGCCAGCAGCCGAGGCGAATGGGACACTAACTATGGCTACACCTTC. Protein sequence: CASSRGEWDTNYGYTF.

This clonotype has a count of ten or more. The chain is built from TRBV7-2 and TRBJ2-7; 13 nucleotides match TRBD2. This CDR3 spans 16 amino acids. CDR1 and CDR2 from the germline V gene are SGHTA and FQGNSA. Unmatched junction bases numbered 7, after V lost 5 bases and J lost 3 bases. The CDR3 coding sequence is TGTGCCAGCAGCCCAACCTGGACTAGCGGGAGCTACGAGCAGTACTTC. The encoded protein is CASSPTWTSGSYEQYF. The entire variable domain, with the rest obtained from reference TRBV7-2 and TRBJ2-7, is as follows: GAGVSQSPSNKVTEKGKDVELRCDPISGHTALYWYRQSLGQGLEFLIYFQGNSAPDKSGLPSDRFSAERTGGSVSTLTIQRTQQEDSAVYLCASSPTWTSGSYEQYFGPGTRLTVT.

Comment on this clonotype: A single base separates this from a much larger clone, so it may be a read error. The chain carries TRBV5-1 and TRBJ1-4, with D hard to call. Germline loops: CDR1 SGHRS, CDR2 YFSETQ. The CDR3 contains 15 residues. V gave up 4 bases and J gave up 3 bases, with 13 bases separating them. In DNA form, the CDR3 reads TGCGCCAGCAGCACTTACGGTGCGGCTAATGAAAAACTGTTTTTT. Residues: CASSTYGAANEKLFF.

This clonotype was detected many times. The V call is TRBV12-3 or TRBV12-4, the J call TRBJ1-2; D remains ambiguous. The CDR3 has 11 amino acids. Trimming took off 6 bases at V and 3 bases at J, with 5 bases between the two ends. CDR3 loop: CASSQHYGYTF. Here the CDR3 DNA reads TGTGCCAGCAGCCAGCACTATGGCTACACCTTC.

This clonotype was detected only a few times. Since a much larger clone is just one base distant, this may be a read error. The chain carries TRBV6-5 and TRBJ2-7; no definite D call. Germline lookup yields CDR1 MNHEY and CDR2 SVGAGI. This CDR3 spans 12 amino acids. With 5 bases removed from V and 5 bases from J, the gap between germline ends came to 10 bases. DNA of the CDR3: TGTGCCAGCAGTGATGACGAGGACGAGCAGTACTTC. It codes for CASSDDEDEQYF.

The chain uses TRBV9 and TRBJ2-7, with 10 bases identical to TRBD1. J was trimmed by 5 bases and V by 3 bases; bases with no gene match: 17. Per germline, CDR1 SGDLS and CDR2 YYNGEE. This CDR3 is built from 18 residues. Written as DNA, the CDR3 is TGTGCCAGCAGCGCCCCCGGGACAGGGGCGGTCTGGGGGGACGAGCAGTACTTC. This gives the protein CASSAPGTGAVWGDEQYF.